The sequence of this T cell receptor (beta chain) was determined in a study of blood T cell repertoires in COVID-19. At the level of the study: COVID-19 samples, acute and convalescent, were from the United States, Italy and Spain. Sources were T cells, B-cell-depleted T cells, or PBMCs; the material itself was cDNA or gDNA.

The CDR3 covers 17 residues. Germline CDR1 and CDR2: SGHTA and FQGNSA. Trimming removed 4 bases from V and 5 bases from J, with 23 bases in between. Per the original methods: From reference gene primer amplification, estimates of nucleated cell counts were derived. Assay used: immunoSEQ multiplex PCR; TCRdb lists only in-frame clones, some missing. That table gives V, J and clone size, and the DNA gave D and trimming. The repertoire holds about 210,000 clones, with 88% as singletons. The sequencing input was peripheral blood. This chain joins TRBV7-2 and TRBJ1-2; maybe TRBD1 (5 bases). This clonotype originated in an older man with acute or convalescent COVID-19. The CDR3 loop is CASSYDLGQGILYGYTF. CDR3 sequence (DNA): TGTGCCAGCAGCTACGATCTAGGGCAGGGTATATTATATGGCTACACCTTC.